These 26 T cell receptor beta chains were sequenced from one sample in a study of control samples from healthy donors and cancer patients. Data came from immunoSEQ multiplex PCR; TCRdb stores just in-frame clones and leaves some out. The repertoire shows about 210,000 clones; the top ten hold around 2%. The sample was blood. The origin of the receptors is a young woman in good health.

V is TRBV11-2 and J is TRBJ1-4, with D possibly TRBD1 on 5 matching bases. The V gene's germline CDR1 is SGHAT and CDR2 FQNNGV. Trimming pared 6 bases from V and 6 bases from J, leaving 17 bases between. This CDR3 region has 15 residues. CDR3 bases: TGTGCCAGCAGTTGGGGCGGGAGCGGGGATGAAAAACTGTTTTTT. It is translated as CASSWGGSGDEKLFF.

This sequence joins TRBV4-1 and TRBJ1-1; D not resolved. Germline V CDR1 and CDR2: MGHRA, YSYEKL. V was trimmed by 0 bases and J by 0 bases, leaving 17 bases between them. This CDR3 is built from 18 residues. The CDR3 DNA reads as TGCGCCAGCAGCCAAGATCCCCAAGGGCTAGGAATGAACACTGAAGCTTTCTTT. Protein product: CASSQDPQGLGMNTEAFF.

V usage is TRBV4-1 and J usage is TRBJ2-7; maybe TRBD2 (6 bases). The CDR3 sequence is 16 residues long. CDR1 MGHRA and CDR2 YSYEKL come from the germline V gene. V was trimmed by 1 base and J by 1 base, leaving 14 bases between them. CDR3 loop: CASSQGPFGRSYEQYF. CDR3 nucleotides: TGCGCCAGCAGCCAAGGACCTTTTGGGAGGTCCTACGAGCAGTACTTC.

The CDR3 region is CASSPIGQGIGYTF. CDR3 bases: TGTGCCAGCTCACCGATTGGACAGGGTATCGGCTACACCTTC. The J gene is TRBJ1-2, the V gene TRBV18; 8 bases line up with TRBD1. Germline V gene sequence: CDR1 KGHSH, CDR2 LQKENI. The CDR3 extends over 14 amino acids. The ends lost 3 bases at V and 8 bases at J; junction bases unmatched: 8.

The chain links TRBV15 to TRBJ1-2, with 9 bases identical to TRBD1. Germline V gene data show CDR1 as LNHNV and CDR2 as YYDKDF (reference sequence). V lost 0 bases and J lost 6; bases outside the gene matches: 8. The CDR3 has 16 amino acids. The CDR3, as DNA: TGTGCCACCAGCAGAGACCTAACAGGGGGCGCGAATGGCTACACCTTC. Encoded protein: CATSRDLTGGANGYTF.

This sequence joins TRBV10-3 and TRBJ2-1, with D hard to call. The germline V and J ends were trimmed by 3 bases and 5 bases, with 5 bases remaining between them. The CDR3 length is 12 residues. The V gene's germline CDR1 is ENHRY and CDR2 SYGVKD. The CDR3 region is CAISDGNNEQFF. The CDR3 coding sequence is TGTGCCATCAGTGACGGAAACAATGAGCAGTTCTTC.

The rearrangement joins TRBV6-5 to TRBJ2-7; 13 nucleotides line up with TRBD2. CDR3 length: 16 amino acids. CDR1 MNHEY and CDR2 SVGAGI come from the germline V gene. J gave up 5 bases and V 2 bases, and 6 bases lay outside the gene matches. The CDR3 is CASSYDRTSGGNEQYF. The CDR3 DNA reads as TGTGCCAGCAGTTACGATAGGACTAGCGGGGGAAACGAGCAGTACTTC.

The chain recombines TRBV6-5 with TRBJ1-3, with TRBD1 matching over 7 bases. The CDR3 sequence is 12 residues long. The germline V gene encodes CDR1 MNHEY and CDR2 SVGAGI. Trimming took 6 bases from V and 6 from J; bases not matched to a gene: 2. CDR3 coding DNA: TGTGCCAGCAGCACAGGGGTAAACACCATATATTTT. The encoded protein is CASSTGVNTIYF.

The rearrangement links TRBV2 to TRBJ1-1; 9 bases are shared with TRBD1. The length of the CDR3 is 15 residues. J lost 4 bases, V lost 4 bases, and 7 bases had no gene match. From germline, CDR1 is SNHLY and CDR2 FYNNEI. As DNA, the CDR3 is TGTGCCAGCAGTGGACGCGCACAGGGGGCCACTGAAGCTTTCTTT. Its protein product is CASSGRAQGATEAFF.

The gene calls are TRBV19 and TRBJ2-5, with 9 bases matching TRBD1. J was trimmed by 7 bases and V by 5 bases; bases with no gene match: 11. Germline loops: CDR1 LNHDA, CDR2 SQIVND (reference sequence). The CDR3 runs to 15 residues. As DNA, the CDR3 is TGTGCCAGTAGTCCAGACAGGGGGTATCGTATGACCCAGTACTTC. This translates into CASSPDRGYRMTQYF.

The chain has TRBV18 and TRBJ2-7, with 7 bases matching TRBD1. Germline V gene sequence: CDR1 KGHSH, CDR2 LQKENI. Trimming cost V 8 bases and J 2 bases; bases outside gene matches: 9. This CDR3 spans 14 amino acids. CDR3 in amino acids: CASARGQPTYEQYF. CDR3 DNA sequence: TGTGCCAGCGCCCGGGGACAGCCGACCTACGAGCAGTACTTC.

The chain employs TRBV5-1 and TRBJ1-2; possibly TRBD1 for D (5 bases). The CDR3 length is 13 residues. V was pared by 3 bases and J by 4 bases, with 10 bases between. Germline loops: CDR1 SGHRS, CDR2 YFSETQ. CDR3 bases: TGCGCCAGCAGCTCCGGACAATTCTATGGCTACACCTTC. It is translated as CASSSGQFYGYTF.

The V and J genes are TRBV7-2 and TRBJ2-2, with no clear D. This CDR3 has 17 amino acids. V lost 1 base and J 1 base, leaving 13 bases between the germline ends. CDR1 and CDR2 (germline): SGHTA, FQGNSA. The CDR3 DNA follows: TGTGCCAGCAGCTTAGGCATAGGACGGGTGAACACCGGGGAGCTGTTTTTT. This gives the protein CASSLGIGRVNTGELFF.

The V and J genes are TRBV2 and TRBJ1-1; D not certain. The CDR3 length is 14 residues. V gave up 3 bases and J gave up 4 bases, with 12 bases separating them. Looked up from germline, CDR1 is SNHLY and CDR2 is FYNNEI. CDR3 loop: CASSDGVLGTEAFF. In DNA, the CDR3 is TGTGCCAGCAGTGACGGCGTCCTGGGCACTGAAGCTTTCTTT.

The rearrangement uses TRBV28 and TRBJ2-7; no definite D call. The ends were cut back, 5 bases at V and 1 base at J, with 9 bases in the middle. This CDR3 has 13 residues. CDR1 is MDHEN, CDR2 SYDVKM, per germline. DNA for the CDR3: TGTGCCAGCAGTCCCCACCCTTCCTACGAGCAGTACTTC. Residues: CASSPHPSYEQYF.

The rearrangement joins TRBV2 to TRBJ2-2, with a tentative D call TRBD2 (6 bases). The V gene lost 8 bases and the J gene lost 6 bases, with 10 bases spanning the gap. The CDR3 has 12 amino acids. CDR1 SNHLY and CDR2 FYNNEI come from the germline V gene. The CDR3 sequence is CASRGEAGELFF. The CDR3 coding sequence is TGTGCCAGCCGTGGGGAGGCCGGGGAGCTGTTTTTT.

V usage is TRBV12-3 or TRBV12-4 and J usage is TRBJ1-4; TRBD1 aligns across 7 bases. This CDR3 has 13 residues. V was pared by 6 bases and J by 5 bases, with 3 bases of the junction left unmatched. The CDR3 here is CASRGTENEKLFF. The DNA for the CDR3 is TGTGCCAGCAGGGGGACAGAGAATGAAAAACTGTTTTTT.

The chain employs TRBV28 and TRBJ2-7, with TRBD1 matching over 8 bases. Germline V lookup: CDR1 MDHEN, CDR2 SYDVKM. This CDR3 is 16 amino acids long. After removal of 6 bases from V and 2 bases from J, the junction contained 12 bases not matched to a gene. CDR3 residues: CASRMLPGQVTYEQYF. CDR3 nucleotides: TGTGCCAGCAGAATGCTTCCGGGACAGGTAACCTACGAGCAGTACTTC.

The V call is TRBV15, the J call TRBJ1-3; TRBD1 matches 7 bases. Germline V gene data show CDR1 as LNHNV and CDR2 as YYDKDF (reference sequence). The ends lost 0 bases at V and 4 bases at J; junction bases unmatched: 3. CDR3 length equals 15 residues. CDR3 region: CATSREQGYGNTIYF. In nucleotides, the CDR3 is TGTGCCACCAGCAGAGAACAGGGGTACGGAAACACCATATATTTT.

The chain uses TRBV19 and TRBJ2-2, with D unresolved. V shed 7 bases and J shed 5 bases, with 11 bases lying between them. Germline V gene sequence: CDR1 LNHDA, CDR2 SQIVND (reference sequence). There are 13 residues in the CDR3. The CDR3: CASTSADTGELFF. The CDR3 DNA reads as TGTGCCAGTACCTCTGCGGATACCGGGGAGCTGTTTTTT.

This chain links TRBV21-1 with TRBJ2-1; the listed D gene, TRBD2, was not tested against the DNA. TRBV21-1 is described as a pseudogene. The CDR3 is made up of 17 amino acids. CDR3 DNA sequence: TGTGCCCCACTCGGAACAACGGCAGGACTCTCCTACAATGAGCAGTTCTTC. Translation: CAPLGTTAGLSYNEQFF.

This rearrangement joins TRBV11-2 to TRBJ2-3; TRBD1 matches 7 bases. The J segment lost 14 bases and the V segment lost 1 base, leaving 6 bases of the junction unmatched. This CDR3 comprises 12 residues. Germline V CDR1 and CDR2: SGHAT, FQNNGV. CDR3 coding DNA: TGTGCCAGCAGCTTAGGAGACAGGGCCCCGTATTTT. Translation gives CASSLGDRAPYF.

The chain carries TRBV6-2 or TRBV6-3 and TRBJ1-5; D perhaps matches TRBD1 (5 bases). Trimming took off 0 bases at V and 4 bases at J, with 7 bases between the two ends. CDR3 length equals 14 residues. Germline V gene data show CDR1 as MNHEY and CDR2 as SVGEGT. In nucleotides, the CDR3 is TGTGCCAGCAGTTACTCAGGGGTGAATCAGCCCCAGCATTTT. Its translation is CASSYSGVNQPQHF.

The chain joins TRBV5-1 to TRBJ2-3, with 8 bases fitting TRBD1. This CDR3 has 18 residues. The germline V gene encodes CDR1 SGHRS and CDR2 YFSETQ. With 3 bases clipped from V and 1 base from J, the junction kept 13 bases outside the gene matches. The CDR3 DNA sequence: TGCGCCAGCAGCTCCGGGACAGGCCGTGCCACGGGCACAGATACGCAGTATTTT. Amino acids: CASSSGTGRATGTDTQYF.

This chain joins TRBV10-1 and TRBJ1-1; D uncertain. Germline CDR1 and CDR2: WNHNN and SYGVQD (reference sequence). V was trimmed by 6 bases and J by 1 base, leaving 12 bases between them. The CDR3 contains 14 residues. CDR3: CASRGESSNTEAFF. The CDR3 coding sequence is TGCGCCAGCAGGGGTGAGAGTTCGAACACTGAAGCTTTCTTT.

V is TRBV9 and J is TRBJ1-1; 8 bases align to TRBD1. The CDR3 is 14 residues long. V lost 4 bases and J lost 4; bases outside the gene matches: 6. CDR1 and CDR2 from the germline V gene are SGDLS and YYNGEE. The DNA of the CDR3 is TGTGCCAGCAGCCTCCACACAGGGGGCACTGAAGCTTTCTTT. It yields the protein CASSLHTGGTEAFF.